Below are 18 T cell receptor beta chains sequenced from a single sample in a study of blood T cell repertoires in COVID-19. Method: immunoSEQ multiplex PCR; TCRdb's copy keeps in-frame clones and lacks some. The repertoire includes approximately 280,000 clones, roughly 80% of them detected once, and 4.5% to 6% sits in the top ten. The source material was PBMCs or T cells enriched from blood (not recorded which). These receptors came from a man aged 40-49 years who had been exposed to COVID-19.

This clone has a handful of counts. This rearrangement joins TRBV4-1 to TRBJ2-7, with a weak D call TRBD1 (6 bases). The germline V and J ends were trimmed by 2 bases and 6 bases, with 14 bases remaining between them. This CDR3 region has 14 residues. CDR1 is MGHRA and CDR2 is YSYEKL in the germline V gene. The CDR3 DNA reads TGCGCCAGCAGCCAAAAAGGGGGATCGGGCGAGCAGTACTTC. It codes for CASSQKGGSGEQYF.

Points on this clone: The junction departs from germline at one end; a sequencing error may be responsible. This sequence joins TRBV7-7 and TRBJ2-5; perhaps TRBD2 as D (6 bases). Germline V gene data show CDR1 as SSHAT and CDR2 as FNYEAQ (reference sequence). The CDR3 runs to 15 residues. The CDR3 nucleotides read TGTGCTAGCAGCCCCGATGGGGGGTTCGGAGAGACCCAGTACTTC. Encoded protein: CASSPDGGFGETQYF. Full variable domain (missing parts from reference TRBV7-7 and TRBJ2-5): GAGVSQSPRYKVTKRGQDVTLRCDPISSHATLYWYQQALGQGPEFLTYFNYEAQPDKSGLPSDRFSAERPEGSISTLTIQRTEQRDSAMYRCASSPDGGFGETQYFGPGTRLLVL.

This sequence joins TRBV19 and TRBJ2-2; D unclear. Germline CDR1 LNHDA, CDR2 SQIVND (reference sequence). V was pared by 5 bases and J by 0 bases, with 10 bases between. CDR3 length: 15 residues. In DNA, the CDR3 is TGTGCCAGTAGTTGGTCGGTCGCGAACACCGGGGAGCTGTTTTTT. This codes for CASSWSVANTGELFF.

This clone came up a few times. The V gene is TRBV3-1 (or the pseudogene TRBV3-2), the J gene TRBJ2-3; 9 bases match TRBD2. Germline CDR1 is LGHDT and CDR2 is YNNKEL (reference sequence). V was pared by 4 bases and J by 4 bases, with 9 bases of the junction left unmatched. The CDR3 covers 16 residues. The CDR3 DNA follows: TGTGCCAGCAGCCTGGGACTAGCAATAGTAGCAGATACGCAGTATTTT. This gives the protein CASSLGLAIVADTQYF.

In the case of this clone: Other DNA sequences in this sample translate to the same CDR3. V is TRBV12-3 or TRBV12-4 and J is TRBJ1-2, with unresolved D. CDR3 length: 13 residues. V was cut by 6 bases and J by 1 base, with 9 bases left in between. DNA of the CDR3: TGTGCCAGCAGCCCGACGGGTAACTATGGCTACACCTTC. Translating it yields CASSPTGNYGYTF.

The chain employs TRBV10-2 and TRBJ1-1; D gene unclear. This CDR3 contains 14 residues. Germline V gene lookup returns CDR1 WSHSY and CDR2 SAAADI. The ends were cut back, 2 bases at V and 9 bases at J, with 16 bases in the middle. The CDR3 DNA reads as TGCGCCAGCAGTGAGGGCCCTTATGGTAAGAAAGCTTTCTTT. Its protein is CASSEGPYGKKAFF.

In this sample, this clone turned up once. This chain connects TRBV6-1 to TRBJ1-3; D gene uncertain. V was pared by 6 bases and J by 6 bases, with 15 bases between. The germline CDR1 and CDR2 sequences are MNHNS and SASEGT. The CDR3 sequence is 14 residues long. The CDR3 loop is CASRQGERLNTIYF. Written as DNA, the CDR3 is TGTGCCAGCAGACAAGGAGAGCGATTAAACACCATATATTTT.

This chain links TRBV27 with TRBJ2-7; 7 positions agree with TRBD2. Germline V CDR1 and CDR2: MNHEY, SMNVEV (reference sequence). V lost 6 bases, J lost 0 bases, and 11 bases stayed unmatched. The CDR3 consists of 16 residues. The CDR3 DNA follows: TGTGCCAGCAGGGCAACTTTCCTAGCGGACTCCTACGAGCAGTACTTC. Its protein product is CASRATFLADSYEQYF.

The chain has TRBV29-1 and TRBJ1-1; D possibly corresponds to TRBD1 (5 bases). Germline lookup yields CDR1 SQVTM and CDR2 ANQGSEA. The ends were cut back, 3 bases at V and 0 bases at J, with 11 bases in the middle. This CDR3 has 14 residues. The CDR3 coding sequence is TGCAGCGTTGACGGGGGAGGAATGAACACTGAAGCTTTCTTT. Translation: CSVDGGGMNTEAFF.

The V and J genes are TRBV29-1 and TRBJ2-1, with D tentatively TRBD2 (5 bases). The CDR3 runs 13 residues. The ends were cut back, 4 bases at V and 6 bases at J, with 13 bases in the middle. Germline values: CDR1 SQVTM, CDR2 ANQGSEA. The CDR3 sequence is CSVGGPRSNEQFF. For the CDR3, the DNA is TGCAGCGTTGGAGGGCCACGTAGCAATGAGCAGTTCTTC.

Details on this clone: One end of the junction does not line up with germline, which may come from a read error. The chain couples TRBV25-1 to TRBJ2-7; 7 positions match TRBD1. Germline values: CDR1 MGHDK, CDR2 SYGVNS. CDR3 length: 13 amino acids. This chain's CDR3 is CASSESRQGTLDF. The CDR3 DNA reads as TGTGCCAGCAGTGAATCTAGACAGGGAACTTTGGACTTC.

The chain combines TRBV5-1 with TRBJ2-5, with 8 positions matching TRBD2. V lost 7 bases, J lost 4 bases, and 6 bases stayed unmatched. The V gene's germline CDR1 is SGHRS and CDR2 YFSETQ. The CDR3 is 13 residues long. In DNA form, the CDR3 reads TGCGCCAGCTCGGGGAGCGGGGGAGAGACCCAGTACTTC. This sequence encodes CASSGSGGETQYF.

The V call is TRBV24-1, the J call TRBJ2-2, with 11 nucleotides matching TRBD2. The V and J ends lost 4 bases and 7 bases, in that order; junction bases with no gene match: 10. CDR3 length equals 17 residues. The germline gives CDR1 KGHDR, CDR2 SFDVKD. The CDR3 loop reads CATSDSIAGGPIGELFF. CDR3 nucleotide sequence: TGTGCCACCAGTGACTCTATAGCGGGAGGGCCGATCGGGGAGCTGTTTTTT.

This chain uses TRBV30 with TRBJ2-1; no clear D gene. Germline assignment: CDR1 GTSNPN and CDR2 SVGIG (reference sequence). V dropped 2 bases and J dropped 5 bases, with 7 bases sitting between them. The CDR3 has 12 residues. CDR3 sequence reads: CAWSIGDNEQFF. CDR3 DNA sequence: TGTGCCTGGAGTATCGGAGACAATGAGCAGTTCTTC. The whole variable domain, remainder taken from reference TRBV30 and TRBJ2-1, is SQTIHQWPATLVQPVGSPLSLECTVEGTSNPNLYWYRQAAGRGLQLLFYSVGIGQISSEVPQNLSASRPQDRQFILSSKKLLLSDSGFYLCAWSIGDNEQFFGPGTRLTVL.

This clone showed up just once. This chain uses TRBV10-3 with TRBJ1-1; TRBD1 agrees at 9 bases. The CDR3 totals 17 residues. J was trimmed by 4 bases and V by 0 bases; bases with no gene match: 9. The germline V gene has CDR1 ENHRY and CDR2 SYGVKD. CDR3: CAISESGTGSLSTEAFF. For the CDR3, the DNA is TGTGCCATCAGTGAGTCCGGGACAGGGTCTTTGAGCACTGAAGCTTTCTTT.

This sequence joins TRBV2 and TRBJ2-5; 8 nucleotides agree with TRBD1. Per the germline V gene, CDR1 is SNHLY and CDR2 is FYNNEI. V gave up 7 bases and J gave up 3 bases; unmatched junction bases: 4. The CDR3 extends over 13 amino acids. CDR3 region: CASNAGGEETQYF. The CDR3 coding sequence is TGTGCCAGCAACGCAGGGGGCGAAGAGACCCAGTACTTC.

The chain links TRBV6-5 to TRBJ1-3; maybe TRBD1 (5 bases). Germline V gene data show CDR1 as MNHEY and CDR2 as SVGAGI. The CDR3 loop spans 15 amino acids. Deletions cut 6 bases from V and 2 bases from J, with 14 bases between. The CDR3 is CASRITGSTGNTIYF. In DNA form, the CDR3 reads TGTGCCAGCAGAATAACAGGTTCCACTGGAAACACCATATATTTT.

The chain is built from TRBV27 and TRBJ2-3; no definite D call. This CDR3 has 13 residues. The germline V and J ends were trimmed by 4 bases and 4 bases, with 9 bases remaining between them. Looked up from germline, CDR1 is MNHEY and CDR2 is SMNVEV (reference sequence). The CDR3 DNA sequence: TGTGCCAGCAGTTGGCCCTTTGCAGATACGCAGTATTTT. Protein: CASSWPFADTQYF.